This passage covers 19 T cell receptor beta chains from one sample sequenced in a study of T cell repertoires in cytomegalovirus infection. The antigens for these receptors are not known. TCRdb processed the reads anew with MiXCR; each CDR3 protein has one entry. In the table there are 570,000 or so distinct CDR3 sequences, around 40% of which are singletons. The sequencing used cultured PBMCs, collected from culture after CMV antigen stimulation. Receptor source: a human donor in good health (CMV status not recorded). Some clones in this sample may be carry-over from other donors' samples.

Only a few counts were recorded for this clonotype. V usage is TRBV2 and J usage is TRBJ2-7, with 14 positions matching TRBD2. CDR3 length equals 15 residues. V lost 8 bases, J lost 3 bases, and 6 bases stayed unmatched. Germline V lookup: CDR1 SNHLY, CDR2 FYNNEI. The CDR3 region has the DNA TGTGCCAGCGGACCGGGACTAGCGGGGGTCTACGAGCAGTACTTC. Its translation is CASGPGLAGVYEQYF.

The chain uses TRBV7-9 and TRBJ2-3; D is unclear. The CDR3 is 14 amino acids. Germline V lookup: CDR1 SEHNR, CDR2 FQNEAQ (reference sequence). The V end was cut by 5 bases, the J end by 2 bases, with 11 bases between. For the CDR3, the DNA is TGTGCCAGCAGCCAAGACGGGCCCACAGATACGCAGTATTTT. This translates into CASSQDGPTDTQYF.

V and J are TRBV19 and TRBJ1-3; D unclear. Per the germline V gene, CDR1 is LNHDA and CDR2 is SQIVND (reference sequence). Trimming took 7 bases from V and 0 from J, leaving 16 bases between them. This CDR3 comprises 16 residues. The CDR3 here is CASTPLGATSGNTIYF. The CDR3 DNA reads TGTGCCAGTACCCCATTGGGAGCAACCTCTGGAAACACCATATATTTT.

This clonotype turned up a few times. The chain has TRBV6-1 and TRBJ2-7; D may be TRBD2 (5 bases). This CDR3 contains 15 residues. Trimming shortened V by 7 bases and J by 0 bases, and 16 bases separated the two germline ends. Germline V gene data show CDR1 as MNHNS and CDR2 as SASEGT. The CDR3 nucleotides are TGTGCCAGCAAAATGGACTGGGAGAGCTCCTACGAGCAGTACTTC. Translation gives CASKMDWESSYEQYF.

This clonotype was counted between two and nine times. The V and J genes are TRBV6-6 and TRBJ1-5; D is possibly TRBD1 (5 bases). Germline loops: CDR1 MNHNY, CDR2 SVGAGI (reference sequence). CDR3 length: 12 amino acids. Trimming pared 8 bases from V and 3 bases from J, leaving 8 bases between. The CDR3 spells CASGGTNQPQHF. The CDR3 DNA reads TGTGCCAGCGGGGGAACCAATCAGCCCCAGCATTTT.

CDR3 DNA: TGTGCCAGCAGTTATCGACAGGTCGGAAGCTACGAGCAGTACTTC. Translation gives CASSYRQVGSYEQYF. The chain joins TRBV12-3 or TRBV12-4 to TRBJ2-7; possible D gene TRBD1, 6 bases. This CDR3 has 15 residues. Trimming stripped 4 bases from V and 3 bases from J, with 16 bases between.

The genes are TRBV29-1 and TRBJ2-5; D is uncertain. The CDR3 extends over 13 amino acids. Germline CDR1 reads SQVTM; CDR2 reads ANQGSEA. V lost 1 base and J lost 2, with 8 bases in between. The CDR3 region is CSVEVGYQETQYF. CDR3 DNA: TGCAGCGTTGAAGTAGGCTATCAAGAGACCCAGTACTTC.

This clonotype has more than one count but fewer than ten. This CDR3 reads CASSLAMRNEQFF. CDR3 DNA sequence: TGTGCCAGCAGCTTAGCGATGAGAAATGAGCAGTTCTTC. The J gene is TRBJ2-1, the V gene TRBV7-2; D gene uncertain. V was pared by 0 bases and J by 7 bases, with 7 bases between. This CDR3 has 13 residues. Germline V gives CDR1 SGHTA, CDR2 FQGNSA.

The gene calls are TRBV20-1 and TRBJ2-1, with 11 bases that match TRBD2. The CDR3 totals 17 residues. The J segment lost 4 bases and the V segment lost 1 base, leaving 9 bases of the junction unmatched. Germline V gives CDR1 DFQATT, CDR2 SNEGSKA (reference sequence). The CDR3 spells CSARGYIGTSGYNEQFF. Here the CDR3 DNA reads TGCAGTGCTAGAGGTTACATCGGGACTAGCGGTTACAATGAGCAGTTCTTC.

The chain joins TRBV11-2 to TRBJ1-1; D unresolved. CDR1 SGHAT and CDR2 FQNNGV come from the germline V gene. The V end was cut by 4 bases, the J end by 4 bases, with 10 bases between. The CDR3 spans 13 residues. The CDR3 spells CASSSTRGTEAFF. In DNA form, the CDR3 reads TGTGCCAGCAGCTCCACCCGGGGCACTGAAGCTTTCTTT.

The rearrangement joins TRBV12-3 or TRBV12-4 to TRBJ2-1, with 8 nucleotides matching TRBD2. CDR3 length: 12 residues. The V gene end was trimmed by 4 bases and the J gene end by 9 bases; junction bases not matched to a gene: 2. The CDR3 loop is CASSSGTSEQFF. Written as DNA, the CDR3 is TGTGCCAGCAGTTCAGGGACTAGTGAGCAGTTCTTC.

This clonotype has more than one count but fewer than ten. The V and J genes are TRBV7-8 and TRBJ2-7; maybe TRBD2 (6 bases). Trimming pared 1 base from V and 2 bases from J, leaving 15 bases between. Germline V CDR1 and CDR2: SGHVS, FQNEAQ. The length of the CDR3 is 16 residues. The CDR3: CASSLGVSRGTYEQYF. CDR3 nucleotide sequence: TGTGCCAGCAGCTTAGGGGTTAGCCGGGGGACCTACGAGCAGTACTTC.

The V and J genes are TRBV27 and TRBJ1-5; no reliable D call. The CDR3 is 13 amino acids. The germline V and J ends were trimmed by 2 bases and 5 bases, with 7 bases remaining between them. Germline lookup yields CDR1 MNHEY and CDR2 SMNVEV (reference sequence). CDR3 residues: CASSLPVYQPQHF. The CDR3 DNA follows: TGTGCCAGCAGTTTACCGGTCTATCAGCCCCAGCATTTT.

The rearrangement joins TRBV11-2 to TRBJ2-3; D is undetermined. This CDR3 has 14 residues. V dropped 3 bases and J dropped 3 bases, with 10 bases sitting between them. The V gene's germline CDR1 is SGHAT and CDR2 FQNNGV. The CDR3 region is CASSFTAPTDTQYF. In DNA, the CDR3 is TGTGCCAGCAGCTTTACAGCGCCTACAGATACGCAGTATTTT.

This clonotype has just a few counts. The chain employs TRBV29-1 and TRBJ2-7; no definite D call. V gave up 6 bases and J gave up 4 bases, with 10 bases separating them. Germline V gene sequence: CDR1 SQVTM, CDR2 ANQGSEA. The CDR3 totals 11 residues. The chain's CDR3 is CSVETAYEQYF. The CDR3 DNA is TGCAGCGTCGAGACCGCGTACGAGCAGTACTTC.

The chain has TRBV7-2 and TRBJ1-6; TRBD1 agrees at 8 bases. The J segment lost 0 bases and the V segment lost 5 bases, leaving 6 bases of the junction unmatched. The CDR3 totals 17 residues. Per the germline V gene, CDR1 is SGHTA and CDR2 is FQGNSA. The CDR3 reads CASSTGQASSYNSPLHF. The CDR3 DNA is TGTGCCAGCAGCACGGGACAGGCGAGCTCCTATAATTCACCCCTCCACTTT.

The chain recombines TRBV5-1 with TRBJ2-1; D remains ambiguous. Trimming took off 4 bases at V and 0 bases at J, with 14 bases between the two ends. CDR3 length: 16 amino acids. The V gene's germline CDR1 is SGHRS and CDR2 YFSETQ. The CDR3 DNA is TGCGCCAGCAGCGTGGACCACTCAGGCTCCTACAATGAGCAGTTCTTC. Translated: CASSVDHSGSYNEQFF. The full variable domain, rest sourced from reference TRBV5-1 and TRBJ2-1, is KAGVTQTPRYLIKTRGQQVTLSCSPISGHRSVSWYQQTPGQGLQFLFEYFSETQRNKGNFPGRFSGRQFSNSRSEMNVSTLELGDSALYLCASSVDHSGSYNEQFFGPGTRLTVL.

This clonotype turned up a few times. The CDR3 coding sequence is TGTGCCAGCAGTTTCAGACAGGGGGCGGATCAGCCCCAGCATTTT. Its translation: CASSFRQGADQPQHF. The chain employs TRBV7-2 and TRBJ1-5, with 10 bases lining up with TRBD1. The CDR3 runs to 15 residues. Germline CDR1 reads SGHTA; CDR2 reads FQGNSA. V trimming: 6 bases; J trimming: 5 bases; junction bases outside the gene matches: 7.

This clonotype occurred a few times. The gene calls are TRBV12-3 or TRBV12-4 and TRBJ2-1; D possibly corresponds to TRBD2 (9 bases). The CDR3 is 17 residues long. The V gene lost 5 bases and the J gene lost 9 bases, with 26 bases spanning the gap. CDR3 region: CASSPSAGGLTGGEQFF. The DNA for the CDR3 is TGTGCCAGCAGTCCGTCAGCGGGGGGACTAACAGGGGGTGAGCAGTTCTTC.